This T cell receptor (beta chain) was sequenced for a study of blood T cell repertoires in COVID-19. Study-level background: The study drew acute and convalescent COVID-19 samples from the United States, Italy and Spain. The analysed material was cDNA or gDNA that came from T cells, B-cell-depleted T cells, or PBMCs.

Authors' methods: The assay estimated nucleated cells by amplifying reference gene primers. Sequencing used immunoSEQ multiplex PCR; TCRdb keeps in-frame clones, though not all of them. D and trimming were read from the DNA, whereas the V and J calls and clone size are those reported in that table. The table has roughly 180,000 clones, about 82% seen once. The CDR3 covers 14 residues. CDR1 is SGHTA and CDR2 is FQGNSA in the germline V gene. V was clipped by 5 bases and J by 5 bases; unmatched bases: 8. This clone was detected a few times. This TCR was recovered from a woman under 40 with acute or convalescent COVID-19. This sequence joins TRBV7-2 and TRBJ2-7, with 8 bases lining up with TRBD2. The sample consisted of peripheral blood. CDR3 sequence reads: CASSVTSDLHEQYF. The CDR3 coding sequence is TGTGCCAGCAGCGTGACTAGCGACCTACACGAGCAGTACTTC.